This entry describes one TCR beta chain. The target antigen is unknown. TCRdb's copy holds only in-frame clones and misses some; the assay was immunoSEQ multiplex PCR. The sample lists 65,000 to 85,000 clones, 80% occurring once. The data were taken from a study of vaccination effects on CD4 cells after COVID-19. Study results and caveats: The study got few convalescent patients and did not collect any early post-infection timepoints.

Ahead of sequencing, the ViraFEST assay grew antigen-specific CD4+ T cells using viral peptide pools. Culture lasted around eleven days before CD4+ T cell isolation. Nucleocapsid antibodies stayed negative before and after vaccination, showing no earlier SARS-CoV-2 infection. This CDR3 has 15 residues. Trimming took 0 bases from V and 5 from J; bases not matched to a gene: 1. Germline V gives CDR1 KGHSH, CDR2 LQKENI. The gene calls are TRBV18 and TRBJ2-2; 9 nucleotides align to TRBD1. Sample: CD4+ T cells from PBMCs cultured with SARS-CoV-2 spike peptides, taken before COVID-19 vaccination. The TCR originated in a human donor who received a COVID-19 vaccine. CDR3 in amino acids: CASSPPTGGTGELFF. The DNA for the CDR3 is TGTGCCAGCTCACCACCGACAGGGGGGACCGGGGAGCTGTTTTTT. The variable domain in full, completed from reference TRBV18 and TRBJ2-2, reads NAGVMQNPRHLVRRRGQEARLRCSPMKGHSHVYWYRQLPEEGLKFMVYLQKENIIDESGMPKERFSAEFPKEGPSILRIQQVVRGDSAAYFCASSPPTGGTGELFFGEGSRLTVL.